Shown below are 9 T cell receptor beta chains from a single sample sequenced in a study of OX40 agonist ivuxolimab in advanced cancers. Some clones are missing from TCRdb's copy, which holds only in-frame ones; the method was immunoSEQ multiplex PCR. The data show around 20,000 clones, about four fifths seen once. The sample consisted of CD4+ or CD8+ T cells sorted from blood, taken in a trial of the OX40 agonist ivuxolimab. These receptors all stem from an adult with an advanced solid tumor such as melanoma, head and neck, liver or kidney cancer.

CDR3: CASSPFSGTSGTEQYF. CDR3 nucleotides: TGTGCCAGCAGTCCCTTTTCCGGGACTAGCGGGACCGAGCAGTACTTC. V usage is TRBV7-6 and J usage is TRBJ2-7; 13 positions match TRBD2. Germline trimming cut 6 bases from V and 6 bases from J; bases unmatched to any gene: 11. This CDR3 is 16 amino acids long. CDR1 is SGHVS and CDR2 is FNYEAQ in the germline V gene.

CDR3 protein: CASSLVGGPYEQYF. In DNA form, the CDR3 reads TGTGCCAGCAGCTTAGTGGGGGGACCCTACGAGCAGTACTTC. V is TRBV7-8 and J is TRBJ2-7, with D possibly TRBD2 on 6 matching bases. Trimming shortened V by 1 base and J by 2 bases, and 9 bases separated the two germline ends. The CDR3 contains 14 residues. Germline loops: CDR1 SGHVS, CDR2 FQNEAQ.

This chain links TRBV19 with TRBJ2-7; 8 bases are shared with TRBD2. J was trimmed by 8 bases and V by 8 bases; bases with no gene match: 20. This CDR3 contains 16 residues. Germline CDR1 LNHDA, CDR2 SQIVND (reference sequence). The CDR3 is CASRPTAGGHLGKQYF. As DNA, the CDR3 is TGTGCCAGTCGCCCGACCGCGGGGGGCCACTTAGGAAAGCAGTACTTC. The full variable domain, with the rest looked up from reference TRBV19 and TRBJ2-7, is DGGITQSPKYLFRKEGQNVTLSCEQNLNHDAMYWYRQDPGQGLRLIYYSQIVNDFQKGDIAEGYSVSREKKESFPLTVTSAQKNPTAFYLCASRPTAGGHLGKQYFGPGTRLTVT.

V usage is TRBV18 and J usage is TRBJ2-1, with TRBD2 matching over 8 bases. CDR3 length equals 16 residues. With V trimmed by 3 bases and J by 4 bases, 8 bases remained unmatched. Germline loops: CDR1 KGHSH, CDR2 LQKENI. In DNA form, the CDR3 reads TGTGCCAGCTCACCTCCCGGGGGGGCCCAATACAATGAGCAGTTCTTC. Translation gives CASSPPGGAQYNEQFF. The variable domain in full, with the rest retrieved from reference TRBV18 and TRBJ2-1, is NAGVMQNPRHLVRRRGQEARLRCSPMKGHSHVYWYRQLPEEGLKFMVYLQKENIIDESGMPKERFSAEFPKEGPSILRIQQVVRGDSAAYFCASSPPGGAQYNEQFFGPGTRLTVL.

The chain combines TRBV5-1 with TRBJ2-1; D may be TRBD2 (6 bases). CDR3 size: 13 residues. Germline V gene lookup returns CDR1 SGHRS and CDR2 YFSETQ. V lost 4 bases and J 5 bases, leaving 10 bases between the germline ends. CDR3 nucleotide sequence: TGCGCCAGCAGCCTTCGGGGGAACAATGAGCAGTTCTTC. It codes for CASSLRGNNEQFF.

This clone was seen only once. This chain joins TRBV2 and TRBJ2-5; 8 bases match TRBD2. CDR1 is SNHLY, CDR2 FYNNEI, per germline. The CDR3 length is 14 residues. V was clipped by 8 bases and J by 1 base; unmatched bases: 6. The CDR3 DNA follows: TGTGCCAGCGGTCCACGGGGGGGCCAAGAGACCCAGTACTTC. This translates into CASGPRGGQETQYF.

This chain links TRBV7-9 with TRBJ2-7; D uncertain. The V and J ends lost 6 bases and 2 bases respectively, with 17 bases between them. This CDR3 is 15 amino acids long. The V gene's germline CDR1 is SEHNR and CDR2 FQNEAQ (reference sequence). In DNA form, the CDR3 reads TGTGCCAGCAGTTCGATCCAGACTGTGGCCTACGAGCAGTACTTC. Translated: CASSSIQTVAYEQYF.

This clone appeared once. The J gene is TRBJ2-7, the V gene TRBV6-5, with 8 bases identical to TRBD1. CDR1 MNHEY and CDR2 SVGAGI come from the germline V gene. With V trimmed by 6 bases and J by 3 bases, 10 bases remained unmatched. The CDR3 covers 15 residues. In nucleotides, the CDR3 is TGTGCCAGCAGCCACCGGGACAGGTTCGGCTACGAGCAGTACTTC. This sequence encodes CASSHRDRFGYEQYF.

J is TRBJ2-3 and V is TRBV7-2; D is possibly TRBD1 (5 bases). V was pared by 1 base and J by 1 base, with 9 bases between. CDR1 is SGHTA and CDR2 is FQGNSA in the germline V gene. The CDR3 is made up of 15 amino acids. Here the CDR3 reads CASSLEGIGTDTQYF. CDR3 nucleotides: TGTGCCAGCAGCTTAGAGGGGATAGGCACAGATACGCAGTATTTT.